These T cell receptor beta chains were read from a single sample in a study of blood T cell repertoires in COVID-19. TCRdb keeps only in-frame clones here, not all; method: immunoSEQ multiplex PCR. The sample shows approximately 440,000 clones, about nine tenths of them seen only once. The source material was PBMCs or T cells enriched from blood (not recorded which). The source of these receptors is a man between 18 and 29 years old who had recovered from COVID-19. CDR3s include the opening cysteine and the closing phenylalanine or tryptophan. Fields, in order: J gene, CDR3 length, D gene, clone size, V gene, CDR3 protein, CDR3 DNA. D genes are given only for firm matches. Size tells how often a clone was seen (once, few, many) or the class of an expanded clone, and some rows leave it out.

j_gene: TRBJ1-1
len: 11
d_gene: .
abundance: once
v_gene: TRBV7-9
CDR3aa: CASRMTGEAFF
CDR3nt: TGTGCCAGCAGAATGACAGGTGAAGCTTTCTTT

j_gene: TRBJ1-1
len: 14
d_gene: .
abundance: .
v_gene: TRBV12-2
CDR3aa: CASRLGQKNTEAFF
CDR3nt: TGTGCAAGTCGCTTAGGGCAGAAGAACACTGAAGCTTTCTTT

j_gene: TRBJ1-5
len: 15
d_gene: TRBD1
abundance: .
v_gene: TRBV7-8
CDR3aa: CASSLGDSVNQPQHF
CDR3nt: TGTGCCAGCAGCTTAGGGGACAGCGTAAATCAGCCCCAGCATTTT

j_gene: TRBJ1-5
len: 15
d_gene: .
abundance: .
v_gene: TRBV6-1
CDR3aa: CASSEYAQKNQPQHF
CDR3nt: TGTGCCAGCAGTGAATATGCCCAGAAAAATCAGCCCCAGCATTTT

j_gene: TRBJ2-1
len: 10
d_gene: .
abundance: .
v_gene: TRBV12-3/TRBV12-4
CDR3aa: CASRGIEQFF
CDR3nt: TGTGCCAGCCGCGGAATTGAGCAGTTCTTC

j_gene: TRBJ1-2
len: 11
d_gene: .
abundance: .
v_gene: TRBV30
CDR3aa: CAWSTGYGYTF
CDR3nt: TGTGCCTGGAGCACAGGGTATGGCTACACCTTC

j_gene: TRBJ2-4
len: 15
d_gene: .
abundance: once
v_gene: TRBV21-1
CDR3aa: CASSKGQLAKNIQYF
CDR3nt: TGTGCCAGCAGCAAGGGACAGCTAGCCAAAAACATTCAGTACTTC

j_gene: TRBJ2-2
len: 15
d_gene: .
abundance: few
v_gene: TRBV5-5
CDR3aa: CASSLASVNTGELFF
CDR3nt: TGTGCCAGCAGCTTGGCCAGCGTAAACACCGGGGAGCTGTTTTTT

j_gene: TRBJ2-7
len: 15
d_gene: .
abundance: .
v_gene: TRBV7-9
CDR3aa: CASSLVSRQGHEQYF
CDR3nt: TGTGCCAGCAGCTTAGTCTCGAGGCAGGGCCACGAGCAGTACTTC

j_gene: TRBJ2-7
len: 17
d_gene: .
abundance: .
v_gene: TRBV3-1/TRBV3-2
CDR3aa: CASSHDPPSTNSYEQYF
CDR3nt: TGTGCCAGCAGCCACGATCCCCCTTCGACAAACTCCTACGAGCAGTACTTC

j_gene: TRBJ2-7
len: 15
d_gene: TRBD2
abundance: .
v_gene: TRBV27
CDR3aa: CASSLLGLAGDEQYF
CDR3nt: TGTGCCAGCAGTTTATTGGGACTAGCGGGAGACGAGCAGTACTTC

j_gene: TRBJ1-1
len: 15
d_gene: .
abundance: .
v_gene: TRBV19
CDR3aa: CASSIGPPTVTEAFF
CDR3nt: TGTGCCAGTAGTATAGGCCCCCCGACAGTCACTGAAGCTTTCTTT

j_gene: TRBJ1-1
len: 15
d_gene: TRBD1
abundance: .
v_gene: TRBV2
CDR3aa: CASNGQGGMNTEAFF
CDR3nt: TGTGCCAGCAACGGACAGGGGGGGATGAACACTGAAGCTTTCTTT

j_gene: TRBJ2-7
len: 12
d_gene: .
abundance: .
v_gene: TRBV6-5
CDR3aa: CASRRSSYEQYF
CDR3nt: TGTGCCAGCAGACGGTCCTCCTACGAGCAGTACTTC

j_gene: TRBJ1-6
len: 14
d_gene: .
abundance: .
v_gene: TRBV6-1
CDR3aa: CASSEDRWNSPLHF
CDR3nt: TGTGCCAGCAGTGAAGACAGGTGGAATTCACCCCTCCACTTT

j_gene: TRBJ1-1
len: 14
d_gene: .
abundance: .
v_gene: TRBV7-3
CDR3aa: CASSLGPGVSEAFF
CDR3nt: TGTGCCAGCAGCTTAGGCCCGGGGGTGTCTGAAGCTTTCTTT

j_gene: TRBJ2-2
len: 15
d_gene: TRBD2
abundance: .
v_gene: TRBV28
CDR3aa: CASSQGGESTGELFF
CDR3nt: TGTGCCAGCAGTCAGGGAGGGGAGTCCACCGGGGAGCTGTTTTTT

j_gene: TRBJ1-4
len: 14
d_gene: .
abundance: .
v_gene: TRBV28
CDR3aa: CASSRQNSNEKLFF
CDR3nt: TGTGCCAGCAGTCGACAGAATTCAAATGAAAAACTGTTTTTT

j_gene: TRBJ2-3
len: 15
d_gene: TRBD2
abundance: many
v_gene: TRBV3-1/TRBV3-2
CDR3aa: CASSQDAGVTDTQYF
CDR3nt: TGTGCCAGCAGCCAAGATGCGGGAGTAACAGATACGCAGTATTTT

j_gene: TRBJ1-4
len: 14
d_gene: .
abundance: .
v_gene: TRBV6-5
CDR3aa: CASSTTWSGEKLFF
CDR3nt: TGTGCCAGCAGTACAACATGGAGTGGGGAAAAACTGTTTTTT

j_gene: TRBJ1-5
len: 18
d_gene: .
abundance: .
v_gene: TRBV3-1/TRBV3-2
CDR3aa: CASSQVPSTLGSNQPQHF
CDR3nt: TGTGCCAGCAGCCAGGTTCCTTCGACTCTTGGGAGCAATCAGCCCCAGCATTTT

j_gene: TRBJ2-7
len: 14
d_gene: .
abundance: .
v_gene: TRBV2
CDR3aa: CASSEVGGSYEQYF
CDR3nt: TGTGCCAGCAGTGAAGTCGGGGGCTCCTACGAGCAGTACTTC

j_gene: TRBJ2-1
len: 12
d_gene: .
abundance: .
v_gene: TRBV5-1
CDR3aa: CASRLRSNEQFF
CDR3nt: TGCGCCAGCAGACTGAGGTCCAATGAGCAGTTCTTC

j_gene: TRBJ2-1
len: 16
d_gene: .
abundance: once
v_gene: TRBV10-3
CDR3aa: CATRGAASRSYNEQFF
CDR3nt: TGTGCCACTCGGGGGGCTGCGAGCCGCTCCTACAATGAGCAGTTCTTC

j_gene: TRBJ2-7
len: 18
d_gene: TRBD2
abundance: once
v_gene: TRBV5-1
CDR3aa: CASSLEGTSGETSYEQYF
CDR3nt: TGCGCCAGCAGCTTGGAGGGGACTAGCGGAGAAACTTCCTACGAGCAGTACTTC

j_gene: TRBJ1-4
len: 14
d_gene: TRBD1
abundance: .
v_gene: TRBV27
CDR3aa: CASRHTGGREKLFF
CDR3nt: TGTGCCAGCAGACATACAGGGGGGAGAGAAAAACTGTTTTTT

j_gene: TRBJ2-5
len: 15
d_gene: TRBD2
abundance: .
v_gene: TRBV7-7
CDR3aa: CASSLGSGGQETQYF
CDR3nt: TGTGCCAGCAGCTTAGGGTCCGGGGGGCAAGAGACCCAGTACTTC

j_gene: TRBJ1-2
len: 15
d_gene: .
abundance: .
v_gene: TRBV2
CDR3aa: CASSASTQKLYGYTF
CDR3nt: TGTGCCAGCAGTGCATCGACACAGAAGTTATATGGCTACACCTTC

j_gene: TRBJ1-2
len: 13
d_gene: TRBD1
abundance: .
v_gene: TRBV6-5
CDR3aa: CASSSGQGYGYTF
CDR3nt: TGTGCCAGCAGTTCCGGACAGGGGTATGGCTACACCTTC

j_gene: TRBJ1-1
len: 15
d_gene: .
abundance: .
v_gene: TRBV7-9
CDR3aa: CASSPRTNMNTEAFF
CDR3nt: TGTGCCAGCAGCCCCAGAACGAACATGAACACTGAAGCTTTCTTT

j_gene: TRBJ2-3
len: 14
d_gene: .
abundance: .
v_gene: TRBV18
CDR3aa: CASSPLSGTDTQYF
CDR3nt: TGTGCCAGCTCACCACTGTCCGGTACAGATACGCAGTATTTT

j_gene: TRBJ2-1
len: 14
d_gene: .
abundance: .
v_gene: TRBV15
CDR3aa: CATSRDLSWEVQFF
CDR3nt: TGTGCCACCAGCAGAGATCTCTCGTGGGAGGTTCAGTTCTTC

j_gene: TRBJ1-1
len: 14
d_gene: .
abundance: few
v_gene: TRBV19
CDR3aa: CASSIVPGETEAFF
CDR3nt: TGTGCCAGTAGTATAGTTCCGGGGGAAACTGAAGCTTTCTTT

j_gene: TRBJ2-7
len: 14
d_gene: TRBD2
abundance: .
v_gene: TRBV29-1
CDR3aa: CSVIGRTSSNEQYF
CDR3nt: TGCAGCGTCATCGGAAGGACTAGCAGCAACGAGCAGTACTTC

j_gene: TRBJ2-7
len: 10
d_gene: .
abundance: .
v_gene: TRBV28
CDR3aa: CATERREQYF
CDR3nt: TGTGCCACAGAGCGACGCGAGCAGTACTTC

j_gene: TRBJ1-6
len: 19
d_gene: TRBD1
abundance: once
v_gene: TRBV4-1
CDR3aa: CASSQSLTGGSSYNSPLHF
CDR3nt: TGCGCCAGCAGCCAAAGTTTGACAGGGGGGAGCTCCTATAATTCACCCCTCCACTTT

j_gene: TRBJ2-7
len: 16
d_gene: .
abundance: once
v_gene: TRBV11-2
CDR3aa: CASSTSHKNRGKEQYF
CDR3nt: TGTGCCAGCAGCACTAGCCACAAAAACAGGGGAAAGGAGCAGTACTTC

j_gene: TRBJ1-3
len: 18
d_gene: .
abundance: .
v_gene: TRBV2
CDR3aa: CASSEGLGLTFTGNTIYF
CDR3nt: TGTGCCAGCAGTGAAGGACTGGGTTTGACTTTTACTGGAAACACCATATATTTT

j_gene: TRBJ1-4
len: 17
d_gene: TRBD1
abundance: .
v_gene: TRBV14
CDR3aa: CASSQFRGPQNQEKLFF
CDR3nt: TGTGCCAGCAGCCAATTCAGGGGGCCGCAAAACCAGGAAAAACTGTTTTTT

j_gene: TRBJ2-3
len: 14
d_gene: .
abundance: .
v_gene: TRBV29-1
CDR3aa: CSVDLGASTDTQYF
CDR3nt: TGCAGCGTTGATCTGGGGGCTAGCACAGATACGCAGTATTTT

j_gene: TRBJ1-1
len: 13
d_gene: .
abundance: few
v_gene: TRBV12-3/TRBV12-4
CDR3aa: CASSLGGNTEAFF
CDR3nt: TGTGCCAGCAGTTTGGGGGGGAACACTGAAGCTTTCTTT

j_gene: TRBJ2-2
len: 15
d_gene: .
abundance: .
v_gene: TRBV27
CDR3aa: CASSIIQGSAGELFF
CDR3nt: TGTGCCAGCAGCATTATACAGGGTTCGGCCGGGGAGCTGTTTTTT

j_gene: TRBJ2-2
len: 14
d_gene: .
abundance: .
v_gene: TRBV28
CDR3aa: CASSLRQGAGELFF
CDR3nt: TGTGCCAGCAGCCTAAGGCAGGGTGCCGGGGAGCTGTTTTTT

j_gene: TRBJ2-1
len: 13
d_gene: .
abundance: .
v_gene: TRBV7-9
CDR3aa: CASSLQGTNEQFF
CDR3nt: TGTGCCAGCAGCTTACAGGGGACCAATGAGCAGTTCTTC

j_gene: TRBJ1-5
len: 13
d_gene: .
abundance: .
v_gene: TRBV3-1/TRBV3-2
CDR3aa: CASSQDPGQPQHF
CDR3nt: TGTGCCAGCAGCCAAGACCCCGGTCAGCCCCAGCATTTT

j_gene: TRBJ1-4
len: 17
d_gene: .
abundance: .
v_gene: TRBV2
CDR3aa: CASRTPSGWSRNEKLFF
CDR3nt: TGTGCCAGCAGGACCCCTTCCGGATGGTCCAGGAATGAAAAACTGTTTTTT

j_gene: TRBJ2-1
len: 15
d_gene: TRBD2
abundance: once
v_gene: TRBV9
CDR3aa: CASSATSGAYNEQFF
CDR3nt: TGTGCCAGCAGCGCGACTAGCGGGGCCTACAATGAGCAGTTCTTC

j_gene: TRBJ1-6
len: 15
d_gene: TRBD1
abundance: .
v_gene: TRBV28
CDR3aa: CASSEGQAFNSPLHF
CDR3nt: TGTGCCAGCAGTGAAGGACAGGCTTTTAATTCACCCCTCCACTTT

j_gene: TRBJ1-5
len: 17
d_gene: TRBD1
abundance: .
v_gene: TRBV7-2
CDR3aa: CASSPLPSSGGWQPQHF
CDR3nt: TGTGCCAGCAGCCCCCTACCCTCGTCAGGGGGCTGGCAGCCCCAGCATTTT

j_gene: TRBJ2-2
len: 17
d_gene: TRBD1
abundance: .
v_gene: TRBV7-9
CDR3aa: CASSPGQGAFINGELFF
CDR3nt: TGTGCCAGCAGCCCTGGACAGGGGGCGTTCATCAACGGGGAGCTGTTTTTT